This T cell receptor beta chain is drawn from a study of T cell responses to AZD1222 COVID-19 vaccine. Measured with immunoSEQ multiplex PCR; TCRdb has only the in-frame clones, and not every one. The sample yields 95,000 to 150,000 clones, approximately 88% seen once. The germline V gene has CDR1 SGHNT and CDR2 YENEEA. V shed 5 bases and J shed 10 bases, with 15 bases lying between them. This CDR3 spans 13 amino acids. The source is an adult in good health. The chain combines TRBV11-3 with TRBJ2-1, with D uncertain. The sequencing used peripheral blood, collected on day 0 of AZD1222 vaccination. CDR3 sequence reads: CASSGVEFGEQFF. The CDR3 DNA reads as TGTGCCAGCAGCGGTGTGGAGTTCGGGGAGCAGTTCTTC.